The 5 T cell receptor beta chains below all came from one sample that was sequenced in a study of blood T cell repertoires in COVID-19. Sequencing was performed with immunoSEQ multiplex PCR; in TCRdb, only in-frame clones are kept and a portion is missing. The repertoire holds about 100,000 clones, about 91% seen once, with under 5.5% in the top ten. The source material was peripheral blood. The receptors here all came from a human donor in a cohort sampled during active COVID-19.

The V and J genes are TRBV6-1 and TRBJ2-3; 14 positions match TRBD2. The CDR3 is 16 residues long. V trimming: 4 bases; J trimming: 4 bases; junction bases outside the gene matches: 4. CDR1 MNHNS and CDR2 SASEGT come from the germline V gene. CDR3 in amino acids: CASSVRLAGGPDTQYF. Here the CDR3 DNA reads TGTGCCAGCAGTGTACGACTAGCGGGAGGGCCAGATACGCAGTATTTT.

The V and J genes are TRBV14 and TRBJ2-7, with D possibly being TRBD2 (5 bases). V was cut by 4 bases and J by 2 bases, with 15 bases left in between. Germline CDR1 is SGHDN and CDR2 is FVKESK. This CDR3 is built from 15 residues. The CDR3 loop reads CASSPLSGKAYEQYF. The CDR3 DNA follows: TGTGCCAGCAGCCCCTTGTCGGGAAAGGCCTACGAGCAGTACTTC.

The J gene is TRBJ2-7, the V gene TRBV5-1, with 7 nucleotides matching TRBD2. Unmatched junction bases numbered 12, after V lost 4 bases and J lost 2 bases. The length of the CDR3 is 16 residues. Germline CDR1 reads SGHRS; CDR2 reads YFSETQ. CDR3 DNA: TGCGCCAGCAGCCCTCGGGGCAGGGACTACGCCTACGAGCAGTACTTC. As protein: CASSPRGRDYAYEQYF.

The rearrangement links TRBV27 to TRBJ1-1; 8 bases fit TRBD1. The V gene end was trimmed by 8 bases and the J gene end by 8 bases; junction bases not matched to a gene: 13. The germline V gene encodes CDR1 MNHEY and CDR2 SMNVEV (reference sequence). The CDR3 is made up of 14 amino acids. CDR3 in DNA: TGTGCCAGCTGCCGCGAAAGGACAGGGCACGAAGCTTTCTTT. This translates into CASCRERTGHEAFF.

The rearrangement joins TRBV9 to TRBJ2-7; 10 nucleotides align to TRBD2. This CDR3 spans 14 amino acids. Germline V lookup: CDR1 SGDLS, CDR2 YYNGEE. V dropped 5 bases and J dropped 7; count of bases not matched to a gene: 9. The CDR3 here is CASSPGLASAEQYF. The CDR3 DNA reads TGTGCCAGCAGTCCGGGACTAGCGTCGGCGGAGCAGTACTTC.